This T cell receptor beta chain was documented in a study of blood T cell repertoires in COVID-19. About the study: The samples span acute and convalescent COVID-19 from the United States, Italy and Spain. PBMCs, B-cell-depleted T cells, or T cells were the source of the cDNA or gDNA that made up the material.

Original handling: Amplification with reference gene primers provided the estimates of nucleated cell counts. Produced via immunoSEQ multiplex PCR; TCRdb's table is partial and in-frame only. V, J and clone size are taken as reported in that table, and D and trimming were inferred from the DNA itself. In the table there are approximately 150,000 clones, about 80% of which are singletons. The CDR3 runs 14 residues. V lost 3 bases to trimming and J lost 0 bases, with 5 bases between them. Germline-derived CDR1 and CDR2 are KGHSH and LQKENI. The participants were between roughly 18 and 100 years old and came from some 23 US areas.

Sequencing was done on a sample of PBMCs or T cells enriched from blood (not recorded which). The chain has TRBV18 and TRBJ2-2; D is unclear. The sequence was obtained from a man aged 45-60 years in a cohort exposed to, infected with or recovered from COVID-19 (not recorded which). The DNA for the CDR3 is TGTGCCAGCTCACCCGGTCCGAACACCGGGGAGCTGTTTTTT. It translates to CASSPGPNTGELFF.